This T cell receptor beta chain was documented in a study of blood T cell repertoires in COVID-19. Study details: COVID-19 samples from acute and convalescent phases originated in the United States, Italy and Spain. PBMCs, B-cell-depleted T cells, or T cells provided the cDNA or gDNA that made up the material.

Seattle's enrolled individuals joined amid active infection and were then monitored longitudinally. In the study's own analysis: Reference gene primer amplification gave estimated nucleated cell counts. Data came from immunoSEQ multiplex PCR; TCRdb stores just in-frame clones and leaves some out. V, J and clone size were drawn from that table, and D and trimming were deduced from the DNA. The table has around 160,000 clones, 85% to 95% seen once; the top ten hold about 2%. Trimming removed 0 bases at V and 0 bases at J, with 9 bases between. Germline lookup yields CDR1 SGHRS and CDR2 YFSETQ. There are 16 residues in the CDR3.

Input material: peripheral blood. The chain combines TRBV5-1 with TRBJ2-2; D gene ambiguous. This TCR was recovered from a woman in her sixties or seventies with COVID-19, enrolled during active disease. The CDR3: CASSLESASNTGELFF. For the CDR3, the DNA is TGCGCCAGCAGCTTGGAGTCAGCGTCGAACACCGGGGAGCTGTTTTTT.